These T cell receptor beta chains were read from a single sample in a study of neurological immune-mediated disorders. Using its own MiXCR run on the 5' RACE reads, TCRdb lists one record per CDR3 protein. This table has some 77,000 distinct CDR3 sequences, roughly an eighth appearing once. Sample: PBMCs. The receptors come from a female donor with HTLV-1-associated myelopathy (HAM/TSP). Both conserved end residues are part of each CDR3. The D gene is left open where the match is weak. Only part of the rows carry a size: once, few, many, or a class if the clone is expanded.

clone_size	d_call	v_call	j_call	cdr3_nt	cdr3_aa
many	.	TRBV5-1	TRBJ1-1	TGCGCCAGCAGCACAGCCGGGACATTCTCTCAGGCTGAAGCTTTCTTT	CASSTAGTFSQAEAFF
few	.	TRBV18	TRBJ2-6	TGTGCCAGCTCACCCAGTAGGTTGGCACCTGGGGCCAACGTCCTGACTTTC	CASSPSRLAPGANVLTF
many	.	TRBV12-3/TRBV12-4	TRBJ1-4	TGTGCCAGCAGACCTAACACCGCAACTAATGAAAAACTGTTTTTT	CASRPNTATNEKLFF
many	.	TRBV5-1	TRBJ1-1	TGCGCCAGCAGCTTACAGGAGAACACTGAAGCTTTCTTT	CASSLQENTEAFF
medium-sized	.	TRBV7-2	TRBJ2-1	TGTGCCAGCAGCTTAGAACTGGCCAATGAGCAGTTCTTC	CASSLELANEQFF
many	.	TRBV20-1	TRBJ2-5	TGCAGTGCTAGCCGTTACGGGATTGTCGGCGAGACCCAGTACTTC	CSASRYGIVGETQYF
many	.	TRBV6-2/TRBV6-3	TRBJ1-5	TGTGCCAGCAGTTACAGAGAAAATAGCAATCAGCCCCAGCATTTT	CASSYRENSNQPQHF
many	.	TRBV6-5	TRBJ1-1	TGTGCCAGCAGTCCCCTTTCACGAGGCACTGAAGCTTTCTTT	CASSPLSRGTEAFF
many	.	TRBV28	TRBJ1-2	TGTGCCAGCAGTACAGGGAAGATCTATGGCTACACCTTC	CASSTGKIYGYTF
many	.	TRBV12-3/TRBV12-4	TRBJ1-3	TGTGCCAGCAGCCGGGTGACCGGAAACACCATATATTTT	CASSRVTGNTIYF
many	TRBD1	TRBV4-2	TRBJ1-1	TGTGCCAGCAGCCAAGAGACAGGGGCCATGAACACTGAAGCTTTCTTT	CASSQETGAMNTEAFF
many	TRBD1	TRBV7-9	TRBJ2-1	TGTGCCAGCAGCCCCGGGACAGGGAGCTCCTACAATGAGCAGTTCTTC	CASSPGTGSSYNEQFF
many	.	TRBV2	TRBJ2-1	TGTGCCAGTAAAGGGGCTTGGAATGAGCAGTTCTTC	CASKGAWNEQFF
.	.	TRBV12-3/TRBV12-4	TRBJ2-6	TGTGCCAGCAGTTTAGCGCTGCGCGGGATCTCTGGGGCCAACGTCCTGACTTTC	CASSLALRGISGANVLTF
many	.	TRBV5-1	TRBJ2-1	TGCGCCAGCAGCTCGCCGGCCCTAGCTAATCCTTGGGGCGAGCAGTTCTTC	CASSSPALANPWGEQFF
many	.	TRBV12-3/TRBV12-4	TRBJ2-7	TGTGCCAGCAGTTTAAAAGGGGCCTACGAGCAGTACTTC	CASSLKGAYEQYF
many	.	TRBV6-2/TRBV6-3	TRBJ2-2	TGTGCCAGCAGAGTAACCGGGGAGCTGTTTTTT	CASRVTGELFF
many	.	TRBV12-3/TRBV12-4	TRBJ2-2	TGTGCCAGCAGTCTGGCGTGGGGTGACGGGGAGCTGTTTTTT	CASSLAWGDGELFF
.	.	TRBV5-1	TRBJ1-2	TGCGCCAGCAGCTTAGATGCAGGGATTATGCATAACTATGACTACACCTTC	CASSLDAGIMHNYDYTF
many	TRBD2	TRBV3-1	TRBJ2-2	TGTGCCAGCAGCCGACCCACTAGCGCCAACACCGGGGAGCTGTTTTTT	CASSRPTSANTGELFF
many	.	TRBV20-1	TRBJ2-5	TGCAGTGCTGCAACCGCGGGACAACCTGGATGGACCCAGTACTTC	CSAATAGQPGWTQYF
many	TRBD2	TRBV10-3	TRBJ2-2	TGTGCCATCAGCCGTGGAGCGGGGGGATACACCGGGGAGCTGTTTTTT	CAISRGAGGYTGELFF
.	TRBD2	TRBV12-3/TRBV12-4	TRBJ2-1	TGTGCCAGAAGTTTAGCGGGGCTAGCGGGGGGGAACAATGATCAGTTCTTC	CARSLAGLAGGNNDQFF
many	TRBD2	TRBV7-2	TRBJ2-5	TGTGCCAGCAGGGAGAACAAGCGGGGGACCCAAGAGACCCAGTACTTC	CASRENKRGTQETQYF
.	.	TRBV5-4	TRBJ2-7	TGTGCCAGCTCCGGGCCGCAGGGGGAGCAGTACTTC	CASSGPQGEQYF
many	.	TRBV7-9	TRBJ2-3	TGTGCCAGCAGCGATCGGGTCCCTTTGACAGATACGCAGTATTTT	CASSDRVPLTDTQYF
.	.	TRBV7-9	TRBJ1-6	TGTGCCAGCAGCTGGTTCCGTGGCAGGGGTTCACCCCTCCACTTT	CASSWFRGRGSPLHF
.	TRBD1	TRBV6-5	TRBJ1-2	TGTGCCAGCAGTCCCCGGGACAGGGAGTTGAATGGCTACACCTTC	CASSPRDRELNGYTF
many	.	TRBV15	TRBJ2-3	TGTGCTACCAGCAGAGAATACCAGGCAGCCAAGGCAAGTACGCAGTATTTT	CATSREYQAAKASTQYF
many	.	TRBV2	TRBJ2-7	TGTGCCAGCGGGCCGGCGGGGGCCCACGAGCAGTACTTC	CASGPAGAHEQYF
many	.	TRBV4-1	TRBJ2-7	TGCGCCAGCAGCCGTGGACAGCTGGGGCTCTACGAGCAGTACTTC	CASSRGQLGLYEQYF
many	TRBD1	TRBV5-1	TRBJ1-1	TGCGCCAGCAGCAAGGGACAGTCGAACACTGAAGCTTTCTTT	CASSKGQSNTEAFF
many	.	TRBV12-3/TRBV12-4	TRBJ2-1	TGTGCCACTACCCGGGACGGCTCCTACAATGAGCAGTTCTTC	CATTRDGSYNEQFF